The 31 T cell receptor beta chains below all came from one sample that was sequenced in a study of cytomegalovirus exposure and HLA in healthy donors. Researchers ran the PCR with 60 Vbeta and 13 Jbeta primers. Sequenced by immunoSEQ multiplex PCR; TCRdb stores in-frame clones only, minus some. The profile shows some 98,000 clones, roughly 76% of them singletons. The sequenced material came from PBMCs. The receptors derive from a man aged 45-60 years in good health and CMV-seronegative.

The rearrangement links TRBV7-2 to TRBJ2-6; a weak D match, TRBD1 (5 bases). Trimming removed 7 bases at V and 0 bases at J, with 7 bases between. Germline V gene lookup returns CDR1 SGHTA and CDR2 FQGNSA. The CDR3 length is 14 residues. CDR3 in amino acids: CASIDSSGANVLTF. CDR3 DNA: TGTGCCAGCATCGACAGCTCTGGGGCCAACGTCCTGACTTTC.

The CDR3 sequence is CASSRDGQSSGNTIYF. In DNA, the CDR3 is TGCGCCAGCAGCCGGGATGGACAGAGCTCTGGAAACACCATATATTTT. The rearrangement links TRBV5-1 to TRBJ1-3, with TRBD1 as a possible D gene (6 bases). The germline CDR1 and CDR2 sequences are SGHRS and YFSETQ. The V gene lost 4 bases and the J gene lost 0 bases, with 14 bases spanning the gap. The CDR3 length is 16 residues.

The chain uses TRBV6-5 and TRBJ2-7; 10 bases match TRBD2. The germline CDR1 and CDR2 sequences are MNHEY and SVGAGI. After removal of 0 bases from V and 0 bases from J, the junction contained 2 bases not matched to a gene. This CDR3 has 16 amino acids. The CDR3: CASSYSGTSVSYEQYF. The CDR3 coding sequence is TGTGCCAGCAGTTACTCCGGGACTAGCGTCTCCTACGAGCAGTACTTC.

This clone turned up a few times. CDR3 nucleotide sequence: TGTGCCAGCAGTGTCACTAGGACAGGGGGCGGGTATGGCTACACCTTC. It translates to CASSVTRTGGGYGYTF. The chain uses TRBV28 and TRBJ1-2; 11 bases map to TRBD1. The J segment lost 5 bases and the V segment lost 5 bases, leaving 10 bases of the junction unmatched. The CDR3 length is 16 residues. Germline CDR1 is MDHEN and CDR2 is SYDVKM.

V usage is TRBV7-9 and J usage is TRBJ2-3; D perhaps matches TRBD2 (6 bases). With 3 bases removed from V and 5 bases from J, the gap between germline ends came to 12 bases. The CDR3 is 14 residues long. Germline-derived CDR1 and CDR2 are SEHNR and FQNEAQ (reference sequence). CDR3 sequence reads: CASSLSGGQDTQYF. In nucleotides, the CDR3 is TGTGCCAGCAGCTTGTCCGGAGGGCAAGATACGCAGTATTTT.

The gene calls are TRBV7-9 and TRBJ2-7; 11 bases agree with TRBD1. Trimming removed 4 bases from V and 2 bases from J; junction bases left unmatched: 7. The V gene's germline CDR1 is SEHNR and CDR2 FQNEAQ (reference sequence). The CDR3 consists of 16 residues. The DNA for the CDR3 is TGTGCCAGCAGCTCGATGGACAGGGGGCATCCCTACGAGCAGTACTTC. It specifies CASSSMDRGHPYEQYF.

The chain carries TRBV7-2 and TRBJ2-7; possible D gene TRBD1, 6 bases. Trimming stripped 5 bases from V and 2 bases from J, with 13 bases between. CDR1 and CDR2 from the germline V gene are SGHTA and FQGNSA. The CDR3 spans 14 residues. CDR3 bases: TGTGCCAGCAGCCCGGGGACAATTACCTACGAGCAGTACTTC. Its protein is CASSPGTITYEQYF.

The V gene is TRBV28, the J gene TRBJ1-6; TRBD1 is a possible D gene (6 bases). CDR1 and CDR2 from the germline V gene are MDHEN and SYDVKM. The ends were cut back, 3 bases at V and 7 bases at J, with 13 bases in the middle. This CDR3 region has 15 residues. The DNA of the CDR3 is TGTGCCAGCAGTTTGGGGGGGGCGATGAATTCACCCCTCCACTTT. Residues: CASSLGGAMNSPLHF.

Here the CDR3 DNA reads TGTGCCAGCAGCCAAGATCAGGCCACCGAGCAGTACTTC. Amino acids: CASSQDQATEQYF. The V gene is TRBV4-2, the J gene TRBJ2-7; D gene uncertain. V was clipped by 0 bases and J by 6 bases, with 9 bases between them. The CDR3 is 13 residues long. Germline V lookup: CDR1 LGHNA, CDR2 YNFKEQ.

V gene TRBV5-4 combines with J gene TRBJ2-5, with 8 bases aligning to TRBD2. Germline V CDR1 and CDR2: SGHNT, YYREEE (reference sequence). V trimming: 4 bases; J trimming: 3 bases; junction bases outside the gene matches: 5. The CDR3 has 14 residues. The CDR3 spells CASSKTSAEETQYF. The DNA of the CDR3 is TGTGCCAGCAGCAAGACTAGCGCAGAAGAGACCCAGTACTTC.

V gene TRBV6-1 combines with J gene TRBJ2-3, with D tentatively TRBD1 (5 bases). Germline lookup yields CDR1 MNHNS and CDR2 SASEGT. V gave up 4 bases and J gave up 5 bases, with 10 bases separating them. The CDR3 has 13 residues. The CDR3 reads CASSAPGIDTQYF. The CDR3 nucleotides are TGTGCCAGCAGTGCCCCAGGGATAGATACGCAGTATTTT.

This clone was recorded a few times. The chain recombines TRBV6-1 with TRBJ1-5; TRBD1 aligns across 7 bases. The V segment lost 2 bases and the J segment 3 bases; nucleotides outside the gene matches: 4. The CDR3 is 15 residues long. Looked up from germline, CDR1 is MNHNS and CDR2 is SASEGT. The CDR3 DNA follows: TGTGCCAGCAGTGAATATACAGGGGTCAATCAGCCCCAGCATTTT. Its protein is CASSEYTGVNQPQHF.

Remarks on this clone: Compared with germline, one end of the junction differs, possibly owing to a read error. The V and J genes are TRBV5-1 and TRBJ2-1; maybe TRBD1 (5 bases). CDR3 length equals 12 residues. Germline-derived CDR1 and CDR2 are SGHRS and YFSETQ. The CDR3, as DNA: TGCGCCAGCGCGTCCTCCCCCCCAGGGTTGGTCTTC. Its translation: CASASSPPGLVF.

The chain carries TRBV10-3 and TRBJ2-1, with TRBD1 matching over 10 bases. The CDR3 length is 14 residues. From germline, CDR1 is ENHRY and CDR2 SYGVKD. V was pared by 4 bases and J by 8 bases, with 5 bases of the junction left unmatched. The chain's CDR3 is CAISGKDRGDEQFF. The CDR3 nucleotides read TGTGCCATCAGTGGGAAGGACAGGGGGGATGAGCAGTTCTTC.

V usage is TRBV18 and J usage is TRBJ1-2; TRBD1 matches at 9 bases. Germline V gene lookup returns CDR1 KGHSH and CDR2 LQKENI. The V and J ends lost 4 bases and 13 bases, in that order; junction bases with no gene match: 13. This CDR3 is 14 amino acids long. Here the CDR3 reads CASSHLPGQGVSTF. CDR3 bases: TGTGCCAGCTCACACCTTCCGGGACAGGGAGTAAGCACCTTC.

The chain recombines TRBV9 with TRBJ2-2; the match to TRBD1 covers 7 bases. After removal of 4 bases from V and 4 bases from J, the junction contained 7 bases not matched to a gene. The CDR3 is 15 residues long. CDR1 and CDR2 from the germline V gene are SGDLS and YYNGEE. The CDR3 reads CASSYRGEATGELFF. In nucleotides, the CDR3 is TGTGCCAGCAGCTACAGGGGCGAGGCCACCGGGGAGCTGTTTTTT.

The chain links TRBV27 to TRBJ2-3, with D maybe TRBD2 (5 bases). V lost 0 bases to trimming and J lost 4 bases, with 11 bases between them. The CDR3 has 15 residues. CDR1 and CDR2 from the germline V gene are MNHEY and SMNVEV (reference sequence). In DNA form, the CDR3 reads TGTGCCAGCAGTTTATCTCATCGGGATCCAGATACGCAGTATTTT. This gives the protein CASSLSHRDPDTQYF.

The chain couples TRBV28 to TRBJ1-5, with a tentative D call TRBD1 (5 bases). The CDR3 has 14 amino acids. With 0 bases removed from V and 6 bases from J, the gap between germline ends came to 9 bases. Germline values: CDR1 MDHEN, CDR2 SYDVKM. CDR3 protein: CASSLWTAGQPQHF. The CDR3 bases are TGTGCCAGCAGTTTATGGACAGCAGGTCAGCCCCAGCATTTT.

CDR3 region: CASSAQGNTEAFF. CDR3 bases: TGTGCCAGTAGTGCTCAGGGAAACACTGAAGCTTTCTTT. V is TRBV19 and J is TRBJ1-1; possible D gene TRBD1, 5 bases. Germline values: CDR1 LNHDA, CDR2 SQIVND (reference sequence). V lost 5 bases to trimming and J lost 2 bases, with 9 bases between them. This CDR3 spans 13 amino acids. Using reference TRBV19 and TRBJ1-1 for the parts outside the CDR3, the full variable domain is DGGITQSPKYLFRKEGQNVTLSCEQNLNHDAMYWYRQDPGQGLRLIYYSQIVNDFQKGDIAEGYSVSREKKESFPLTVTSAQKNPTAFYLCASSAQGNTEAFFGQGTRLTVV.

As DNA, the CDR3 is TGCGCCAGCAGCCAAGATTTGGCAAGCGGGGGTGACGAGCAGTACTTC. It specifies CASSQDLASGGDEQYF. The chain joins TRBV4-1 to TRBJ2-7, with 8 bases lining up with TRBD2. J was trimmed by 5 bases and V by 0 bases; bases with no gene match: 9. This CDR3 has 16 amino acids. Germline lookup yields CDR1 MGHRA and CDR2 YSYEKL.

This clone was seen a few times. This chain links TRBV30 with TRBJ1-2, with 10 bases fitting TRBD1. The length of the CDR3 is 17 residues. V lost 0 bases and J lost 4; bases outside the gene matches: 11. Germline CDR1 and CDR2: GTSNPN and SVGIG (reference sequence). CDR3 nucleotides: TGTGCCTGGAGTGTTTGGGGACAGGGGAACAAAGGCTATGGCTACACCTTC. Translated: CAWSVWGQGNKGYGYTF. Full variable domain (remainder filled in from reference TRBV30 and TRBJ1-2): SQTIHQWPATLVQPVGSPLSLECTVEGTSNPNLYWYRQAAGRGLQLLFYSVGIGQISSEVPQNLSASRPQDRQFILSSKKLLLSDSGFYLCAWSVWGQGNKGYGYTFGSGTRLTVV.

This clone was seen just once. The chain joins TRBV19 to TRBJ1-4, with a possible D match to TRBD1 (5 bases). This CDR3 region has 11 residues. V was trimmed by 5 bases and J by 8 bases, leaving 6 bases between them. CDR1 and CDR2 from the germline V gene are LNHDA and SQIVND (reference sequence). CDR3 bases: TGTGCCAGTAGTCGGGGGGAAAAACTGTTTTTT. This sequence encodes CASSRGEKLFF.

This rearrangement joins TRBV28 to TRBJ2-7, with 8 bases fitting TRBD1. Unmatched junction bases numbered 10, after V lost 6 bases and J lost 3 bases. CDR1 and CDR2 (germline): MDHEN, SYDVKM. The CDR3 totals 15 residues. The CDR3 sequence: CASSPAHGTGYEQYF. CDR3 DNA sequence: TGTGCCAGCAGCCCCGCTCACGGGACAGGCTACGAGCAGTACTTC.

As DNA, the CDR3 is TGTGCCAGCAGCCATGACAGGAACCTTGGAAACACCATATATTTT. Its translation: CASSHDRNLGNTIYF. J is TRBJ1-3 and V is TRBV7-9; possible D gene TRBD1, 6 bases. Between the trimmed V and J ends, which lost 5 bases and 3 bases, there was a span of 14 bases. Germline CDR1 SEHNR, CDR2 FQNEAQ (reference sequence). The CDR3 length is 15 residues.

V and J are TRBV27 and TRBJ2-1; TRBD2 is a possible D gene (6 bases). The CDR3 sequence is 15 residues long. Germline V gene sequence: CDR1 MNHEY, CDR2 SMNVEV (reference sequence). V was pared by 7 bases and J by 7 bases, with 20 bases between. This chain's CDR3 is CASTWRRDVLNEQFF. The DNA for the CDR3 is TGTGCCAGCACCTGGCGGCGGGATGTCTTGAATGAGCAGTTCTTC.

The rearrangement uses TRBV25-1 and TRBJ1-1; possible D gene TRBD1, 5 bases. V was cut by 3 bases and J by 1 base, with 12 bases left in between. The CDR3 totals 15 residues. Germline values: CDR1 MGHDK, CDR2 SYGVNS. CDR3 sequence reads: CASSEGPQPNTEAFF. CDR3 coding DNA: TGTGCCAGCAGTGAGGGGCCACAGCCGAACACTGAAGCTTTCTTT.

Points on this clone: The junction and the germline gene differ at one end; a read error may be behind it. The J gene is TRBJ2-7, the V gene TRBV7-9, with 7 bases that match TRBD2. Looked up from germline, CDR1 is SEHNR and CDR2 is FQNEAQ (reference sequence). The CDR3 extends over 14 amino acids. The CDR3 spells CSSTPGGTTYEQYF. CDR3 coding DNA: TGTTCCAGCACCCCTGGAGGGACTACCTACGAGCAGTACTTC.

The gene calls are TRBV18 and TRBJ2-1, with a tentative D call TRBD2 (6 bases). The V end lost 4 bases, the J end lost 7 bases, and 14 bases lay between the germline ends. Germline V lookup: CDR1 KGHSH, CDR2 LQKENI. The CDR3 is 14 amino acids. CDR3 region: CASSRLGAGNEQFF. The CDR3 DNA sequence: TGTGCCAGCTCACGACTAGGGGCAGGGAATGAGCAGTTCTTC.

V usage is TRBV7-9 and J usage is TRBJ2-5; 7 bases line up with TRBD2. The length of the CDR3 is 16 residues. Unmatched junction bases numbered 13, after V lost 7 bases and J lost 2 bases. CDR1 is SEHNR, CDR2 FQNEAQ, per germline (reference sequence). This CDR3 is CASTPLGRGRQETQYF. CDR3 in DNA: TGTGCCAGCACCCCGCTCGGGCGCGGGAGACAAGAGACCCAGTACTTC.

This clone was detected a few times. V usage is TRBV10-1 and J usage is TRBJ2-2, with 11 nucleotides matching TRBD1. The CDR3 totals 18 residues. V lost 2 bases to trimming and J lost 2 bases; unmatched junction nucleotides: 7. Germline values: CDR1 WNHNN, CDR2 SYGVQD (reference sequence). For the CDR3, the DNA is TGCGCCAGCAGTGAGCCGCTACGGACAGGGGGCAACACCGGGGAGCTGTTTTTT. Translating it yields CASSEPLRTGGNTGELFF.

The J gene is TRBJ2-2, the V gene TRBV4-1; TRBD1 agrees at 9 bases. The V gene end was trimmed by 5 bases and the J gene end by 5 bases; junction bases not matched to a gene: 9. The CDR3 is 16 residues long. Germline V CDR1 and CDR2: MGHRA, YSYEKL. This CDR3 is CASSTHRGRLTGELFF. DNA for the CDR3: TGCGCCAGCAGCACTCACAGGGGGCGCTTAACCGGGGAGCTGTTTTTT.